These 23 T cell receptor beta chains came from one sample sequenced in a study of blood T cell repertoires in COVID-19. The method was immunoSEQ multiplex PCR; TCRdb's version includes in-frame clones alone and lacks a portion of them. This sample has fewer than 150,000 clones, with approximately 84% found just once. The sequenced sample consisted of peripheral blood. The receptors were sampled from a man aged 50 to 60 with acute or convalescent COVID-19.

The V gene is TRBV24-1, the J gene TRBJ2-2; D may be TRBD2 (5 bases). Germline lookup yields CDR1 KGHDR and CDR2 SFDVKD. The CDR3 has 12 residues. Trimming took off 10 bases at V and 6 bases at J, with 11 bases between the two ends. The DNA of the CDR3 is TGTGCCACGTGGAGCGGTGCCGGGGAGCTGTTTTTT. Its protein is CATWSGAGELFF.

CDR3 DNA: TGTGCCAGCAGCGTAGATGGGGGGAAGAACACTGAAGCTTTCTTT. Translation: CASSVDGGKNTEAFF. This chain uses TRBV9 with TRBJ1-1; D might be TRBD1 (5 bases). The CDR3 sequence is 15 residues long. V lost 0 bases, J lost 1 base, and 10 bases lay in between. The germline V gene encodes CDR1 SGDLS and CDR2 YYNGEE.

The chain joins TRBV12-3 or TRBV12-4 to TRBJ1-5, with a possible D match to TRBD1 (5 bases). V dropped 6 bases and J dropped 6 bases, with 9 bases sitting between them. This CDR3 has 12 amino acids. CDR3 protein: CASRGEVQPQHF. The CDR3 DNA follows: TGTGCCAGCAGAGGGGAGGTTCAGCCCCAGCATTTT.

The CDR3 DNA is TGTGCCAGCAGCGGGTGGGGTGGAGGGTTGTACGAGCAGTACTTC. Amino acids: CASSGWGGGLYEQYF. The genes are TRBV11-2 and TRBJ2-7; D may be TRBD2 (6 bases). Germline V gives CDR1 SGHAT, CDR2 FQNNGV. This CDR3 is 15 amino acids long. V dropped 5 bases and J dropped 4 bases, with 18 bases sitting between them.

The V call is TRBV28, the J call TRBJ1-5, with D unresolved. Germline CDR1 is MDHEN and CDR2 is SYDVKM. CDR3 length equals 14 residues. Between the trimmed V and J ends, which lost 1 base and 5 bases, there was a span of 9 bases. The CDR3 reads CASSLFRNDQPQHF. CDR3 bases: TGTGCCAGCAGTTTATTCAGGAACGATCAGCCCCAGCATTTT.

The gene calls are TRBV11-3 and TRBJ2-2; 9 nucleotides line up with TRBD2. The CDR3 sequence is 16 residues long. Germline values: CDR1 SGHNT, CDR2 YENEEA. V lost 1 base to trimming and J lost 4 bases; unmatched junction nucleotides: 4. This chain's CDR3 is CASSLGVTSGTGELFF. The CDR3 bases are TGTGCCAGCAGCTTAGGTGTGACTAGCGGCACCGGGGAGCTGTTTTTT. The full variable domain, completed using reference TRBV11-3 and TRBJ2-2, is EAGVVQSPRYKIIEKKQPVAFWCNPISGHNTLYWYLQNLGQGPELLIRYENEEAVDDSQLPKDRFSAERLKGVDSTLKIQPAELGDSAVYLCASSLGVTSGTGELFFGEGSRLTVL.

The V and J genes are TRBV19 and TRBJ1-1; possibly TRBD1 for D (6 bases). The germline V gene encodes CDR1 LNHDA and CDR2 SQIVND (reference sequence). Trimming removed 9 bases at V and 8 bases at J, with 16 bases between. The CDR3 runs to 12 residues. CDR3 sequence reads: CASTGTSTEAFF. CDR3 coding DNA: TGTGCCAGCACCGGGACATCAACCGAAGCTTTCTTT.

V and J are TRBV12-3 or TRBV12-4 and TRBJ2-7, with D possibly matching TRBD2 (7 bases). V gave up 1 base and J gave up 8 bases, with 12 bases separating them. This CDR3 is built from 13 residues. CDR3 residues: CASSLGGGGKQYF. The DNA of the CDR3 is TGTGCCAGCAGTTTAGGGGGAGGGGGTAAGCAGTACTTC.

This chain uses TRBV11-2 with TRBJ2-7, with 11 nucleotides matching TRBD1. The germline V gene has CDR1 SGHAT and CDR2 FQNNGV. J gave up 3 bases and V 4 bases, and 8 bases lay outside the gene matches. The CDR3 has 16 residues. The CDR3 loop is CASSSAWGQGDYEQYF. In nucleotides, the CDR3 is TGTGCCAGCAGCTCCGCTTGGGGACAGGGGGACTACGAGCAGTACTTC.

The chain recombines TRBV2 with TRBJ2-7; TRBD1 is a possible D gene (6 bases). V lost 6 bases and J 2 bases, leaving 11 bases between the germline ends. The CDR3 consists of 13 residues. CDR1 and CDR2 (germline): SNHLY, FYNNEI. This chain's CDR3 is CASSGGQTYEQYF. The CDR3 nucleotides read TGTGCCAGCAGCGGCGGACAGACCTACGAGCAGTACTTC.

The rearrangement links TRBV27 to TRBJ1-4; TRBD1 is a possible D gene (5 bases). Germline CDR1 MNHEY, CDR2 SMNVEV (reference sequence). The CDR3 is 15 residues long. Between the trimmed V and J ends, which lost 5 bases and 10 bases, there was a span of 20 bases. The CDR3 DNA reads TGTGCCAGCAGTATCATAGGGACCGGGAGGGTAAAACTGTTTTTT. It is translated as CASSIIGTGRVKLFF.

The rearrangement joins TRBV6-6 to TRBJ1-6, with 10 bases matching TRBD1. This CDR3 region has 15 residues. In germline, CDR1 is MNHNY, CDR2 SVGAGI (reference sequence). The J segment lost 8 bases and the V segment lost 5 bases, leaving 6 bases of the junction unmatched. The CDR3 is CASSRSGTGDSPLHF. The CDR3 DNA is TGTGCCAGCAGTCGATCAGGGACAGGGGATTCACCCCTCCACTTT.

This clone occurred a few times. The chain links TRBV9 to TRBJ1-1, with no clear D. Germline V gene sequence: CDR1 SGDLS, CDR2 YYNGEE. This CDR3 has 14 amino acids. Trimming removed 2 bases from V and 1 base from J, with 9 bases in between. CDR3 residues: CASSVLTENTEAFF. DNA for the CDR3: TGTGCCAGCAGCGTGTTAACAGAGAACACTGAAGCTTTCTTT.

This chain links TRBV2 with TRBJ2-1; the match to TRBD2 covers 13 bases. This CDR3 spans 13 amino acids. V lost 9 bases and J lost 8; bases outside the gene matches: 4. Germline loops: CDR1 SNHLY, CDR2 FYNNEI. CDR3 nucleotide sequence: TGTGCCAGTCGACTAGCGGGGGGCTATGAGCAGTTCTTC. Its translation is CASRLAGGYEQFF.

The CDR3 here is CASSPPGTALGWPQHF. The DNA of the CDR3 is TGTGCCAGTAGTCCGCCCGGGACAGCCCTTGGCTGGCCCCAGCATTTT. The chain links TRBV19 to TRBJ1-5, with 7 nucleotides matching TRBD1. The V gene's germline CDR1 is LNHDA and CDR2 SQIVND (reference sequence). The CDR3 runs 16 residues. V trimming: 5 bases; J trimming: 9 bases; junction bases outside the gene matches: 16.

This clone appeared a single time. The chain is built from TRBV10-1 and TRBJ1-2; perhaps TRBD1 as D (6 bases). V was pared by 3 bases and J by 4 bases, with 9 bases between. CDR3 size: 13 residues. CDR1 and CDR2 (germline): WNHNN, SYGVQD (reference sequence). The CDR3 spells CASSEGRGYGYTF. The CDR3 DNA is TGCGCCAGCAGTGAAGGCAGGGGCTATGGCTACACCTTC.

The V and J genes are TRBV5-1 and TRBJ1-6; TRBD1 aligns across 7 bases. V was clipped by 4 bases and J by 5 bases; unmatched bases: 9. The CDR3 extends over 16 amino acids. The germline V gene has CDR1 SGHRS and CDR2 YFSETQ. The CDR3 protein is CASSRQGSPDNSPLHF. The CDR3 nucleotides read TGCGCCAGCAGCCGACAGGGCTCCCCGGATAATTCACCCCTCCACTTT. The full variable domain, completed using reference TRBV5-1 and TRBJ1-6, is KAGVTQTPRYLIKTRGQQVTLSCSPISGHRSVSWYQQTPGQGLQFLFEYFSETQRNKGNFPGRFSGRQFSNSRSEMNVSTLELGDSALYLCASSRQGSPDNSPLHFGNGTRLTVT.

This clone was detected only a few times. In the same sample, other DNA sequences code for this CDR3. The chain links TRBV4-2 to TRBJ2-7; 8 bases are shared with TRBD1. Germline V CDR1 and CDR2: LGHNA, YNFKEQ. The CDR3 runs to 15 residues. Trimming took 0 bases from V and 0 from J; bases not matched to a gene: 1. The CDR3 nucleotides are TGTGCCAGCAGCCAAGAAACAGGGGGCTCCTACGAGCAGTACTTC. It specifies CASSQETGGSYEQYF.

The table lists this clone with a count of one. The V call is TRBV28, the J call TRBJ2-1; D may be TRBD1 (6 bases). CDR1 is MDHEN, CDR2 SYDVKM, per germline. With 5 bases removed from V and 6 bases from J, the gap between germline ends came to 26 bases. The CDR3 is 18 residues long. The CDR3 DNA reads TGTGCCAGCAGTCTCCCGCCGGGACACCTTTCCGGACTCAATGAGCAGTTCTTC. Translation: CASSLPPGHLSGLNEQFF.

This clone is a singleton in its sample. The chain uses TRBV28 and TRBJ1-1; TRBD1 matches 8 bases. Germline V gene lookup returns CDR1 MDHEN and CDR2 SYDVKM. V was pared by 7 bases and J by 5 bases, with 12 bases of the junction left unmatched. CDR3 length: 15 amino acids. CDR3 region: CASTAGQGGRTEAFF. CDR3 sequence (DNA): TGTGCCAGCACCGCCGGACAGGGTGGTAGGACTGAAGCTTTCTTT.

This clone was observed a single time. This sequence joins TRBV13 and TRBJ1-1; the D gene is possibly TRBD1 (5 bases). There are 15 residues in the CDR3. V was trimmed by 2 bases and J by 1 base, leaving 11 bases between them. The germline V gene encodes CDR1 PRHDT and CDR2 FYEKMQ (reference sequence). The CDR3 reads CASSLLGRENTEAFF. Here the CDR3 DNA reads TGTGCCAGCAGCTTACTGGGGCGGGAGAACACTGAAGCTTTCTTT.

The chain is built from TRBV21-1 and TRBJ2-7; TRBD2, the table's D call, was not compared with the DNA. TRBV21-1 is a pseudogene. The CDR3 runs to 15 residues. The CDR3 DNA reads as TGTGCCAGCAGCAAAGGGACGGACTCTTACTCGGAGCAGTACGTC. It translates to CASSKGTDSYSEQYV.

This chain joins TRBV19 and TRBJ2-6; unclear D gene. This CDR3 is built from 18 residues. Trimming pared 1 base from V and 0 bases from J, leaving 13 bases between. Germline values: CDR1 LNHDA, CDR2 SQIVND (reference sequence). The CDR3, as DNA: TGTGCCAGTAGTATAGTAGCCGGGTTCAGCTCTGGGGCCAACGTCCTGACTTTC. Its translation is CASSIVAGFSSGANVLTF.